The rows below give T cell receptor beta chains drawn from one sample of a study of cytomegalovirus exposure and HLA in healthy donors. Here immunoSEQ multiplex PCR was the method, and the copy in TCRdb shows in-frame clones only, minus some. Of about 160,000 clones listed, roughly four fifths are singletons. The sample consisted of PBMCs. The receptors derive from a man aged 35-49 years in good health and CMV-seronegative. Both conserved end residues are part of each CDR3. The D gene is left open where the match is weak. Clone size is shown for a subset of rows, as once, few, many or a class of expanded clone.

size	V	J	length	D	CDR3	DNA
NA	TRBV7-8	TRBJ2-7	15	NA	CASSPRQAKSDEQYF	TGTGCCAGCAGCCCAAGACAGGCCAAGTCTGACGAGCAGTACTTC
once	TRBV15	TRBJ2-7	14	NA	CATSRDRLASEQYF	TGTGCCACCAGCAGAGATCGGCTAGCCAGCGAGCAGTACTTC
NA	TRBV12-5	TRBJ2-2	16	TRBD2	CASGNGLAAYTGELFF	TGTGCTAGTGGTAACGGACTAGCGGCGTACACCGGGGAGCTGTTTTTT
NA	TRBV10-3	TRBJ2-1	15	TRBD1	CAISESDREFNEQFF	TGTGCCATCAGTGAGTCTGACAGGGAATTCAATGAGCAGTTCTTC
NA	TRBV27	TRBJ2-3	15	TRBD2	CASNPVAGDTDTQYF	TGTGCCAGCAATCCCGTAGCGGGGGACACAGATACGCAGTATTTT
NA	TRBV5-1	TRBJ2-7	12	NA	CASSFYGIEQYF	TGCGCCAGCAGCTTTTACGGGATCGAGCAGTACTTC
NA	TRBV6-1	TRBJ1-2	15	TRBD1	CASQTGTGGGRGYTF	TGTGCCAGTCAGACCGGGACAGGGGGCGGTAGGGGCTACACCTTC
NA	TRBV5-1	TRBJ2-3	14	NA	CASSFDSSTDTQYF	TGCGCCAGCAGCTTCGACAGTAGCACAGATACGCAGTATTTT
NA	TRBV7-3	TRBJ1-1	14	NA	CASSRDNLNTEAFF	TGTGCCAGCAGCCGGGACAATTTGAACACTGAAGCTTTCTTT
NA	TRBV6-5	TRBJ2-2	15	TRBD2	CASRQTSGGSGELFF	TGTGCCAGCAGGCAGACTAGCGGGGGATCCGGGGAGCTGTTTTTT
few	TRBV7-9	TRBJ2-7	12	NA	CASSSYSYEQYF	TGTGCCAGCAGCTCGTACTCCTACGAGCAGTACTTC
NA	TRBV18	TRBJ1-4	14	NA	CASSLGHGNEKLFF	TGTGCCAGCTCACTAGGACATGGAAATGAAAAACTGTTTTTT
NA	TRBV10-1	TRBJ2-7	15	TRBD2	CASSESAGGPYEQYF	TGCGCCAGCAGTGAGAGCGCGGGGGGCCCCTACGAGCAGTACTTC
NA	TRBV2	TRBJ2-6	16	TRBD1	CASRDRGRAGANVLTF	TGTGCCAGCAGGGACAGGGGGAGGGCTGGGGCCAACGTCCTGACTTTC
NA	TRBV14	TRBJ2-7	15	NA	CASSQLAQGQGEQYF	TGTGCCAGCAGCCAGTTAGCCCAAGGCCAGGGCGAGCAGTACTTC
NA	TRBV2	TRBJ2-3	16	NA	CASSEDRDSVTDTQYF	TGTGCCAGCAGTGAAGACCGGGACTCCGTCACAGATACGCAGTATTTT
NA	TRBV30	TRBJ1-4	14	TRBD1	CAWSDGTGTEKLFF	TGTGCCTGGAGTGACGGGACAGGAACCGAAAAACTGTTTTTT
NA	TRBV7-9	TRBJ2-2	11	TRBD1	CASSQDRGLFF	TGTGCCAGCAGCCAGGACAGGGGCCTGTTTTTT
NA	TRBV28	TRBJ1-4	13	NA	CASSTGGNEKLFF	TGTGCCAGCAGCACGGGGGGTAATGAAAAACTGTTTTTT
NA	TRBV19	TRBJ2-3	13	NA	CASSPGLPYTQYF	TGTGCCAGTAGTCCGGGTCTCCCGTATACGCAGTATTTT
few	TRBV30	TRBJ1-1	14	TRBD1	CAWCEGGLNTEAFF	TGTGCCTGGTGTGAAGGGGGCTTGAACACTGAAGCTTTCTTT
NA	TRBV28	TRBJ1-1	12	NA	CASSLYSSEAFF	TGTGCCAGCAGTTTATACAGTTCTGAAGCTTTCTTT
NA	TRBV7-9	TRBJ1-1	16	NA	CSSRSSIEEPNTEAFF	TGTTCCAGCAGGTCATCGATTGAAGAGCCGAACACTGAAGCTTTCTTT
NA	TRBV19	TRBJ2-7	14	TRBD1	CASSMSPGGNEQYF	TGTGCCAGTAGTATGTCCCCAGGGGGCAACGAGCAGTACTTC
NA	TRBV4-3	TRBJ2-7	10	NA	CASSPSEQYF	TGCGCCAGCAGCCCTAGCGAGCAGTACTTC
NA	TRBV15	TRBJ2-7	14	TRBD1	CATSETGQPYEQYF	TGTGCCACCAGCGAGACGGGACAGCCCTACGAGCAGTACTTC
NA	TRBV2	TRBJ1-1	16	TRBD1	CASRTDRGVRNTEAFF	TGTGCCAGCAGGACCGACAGGGGGGTACGGAACACTGAAGCTTTCTTT
NA	TRBV18	TRBJ1-2	14	TRBD1	CASSPLGQGEGYTF	TGTGCCAGCTCACCATTGGGACAGGGGGAAGGCTACACCTTC
NA	TRBV9	TRBJ1-6	17	TRBD1	CASSGAWTGGRNSPLHF	TGTGCCAGCAGCGGCGCCTGGACAGGGGGTAGAAATTCACCCCTCCACTTT
NA	TRBV10-3	TRBJ2-7	15	NA	CAISELEETGIEQYF	TGTGCCATCAGTGAGTTGGAGGAAACAGGGATCGAGCAGTACTTC
NA	TRBV10-3	TRBJ2-7	15	NA	CAISESGAGSYEQYF	TGTGCCATCAGTGAGTCGGGGGCCGGCTCCTACGAGCAGTACTTC
once	TRBV27	TRBJ1-6	15	NA	CASSLNGGDNSPLHF	TGTGCCAGCAGTTTGAATGGAGGGGATAATTCACCCCTCCACTTT
few	TRBV11-2	TRBJ2-1	18	NA	CASSLKGAGRGGYNEQFF	TGTGCCAGCAGCTTAAAGGGGGCTGGTCGGGGGGGGTACAATGAGCAGTTCTTC
NA	TRBV10-3	TRBJ1-5	14	NA	CAISVMPGNQPQHF	TGTGCCATCAGTGTAATGCCAGGCAATCAGCCCCAGCATTTT
medium-sized	TRBV6-1	TRBJ1-5	14	TRBD1	CASALGQGDQPQHF	TGTGCCAGCGCCCTAGGACAGGGAGATCAGCCCCAGCATTTT
NA	TRBV15	TRBJ1-1	15	NA	CATSREWGVGTEAFF	TGTGCCACCAGCAGAGAATGGGGGGTAGGGACTGAAGCTTTCTTT
NA	TRBV27	TRBJ2-3	13	NA	CASSLKGIDTQYF	TGTGCCAGCAGTTTAAAGGGGATAGATACGCAGTATTTT
NA	TRBV30	TRBJ1-6	15	NA	CAPKAAESYNSPLHF	TGTGCCCCTAAGGCGGCAGAGTCCTATAATTCACCCCTCCACTTT
NA	TRBV6-4	TRBJ1-2	15	TRBD1	CASSDSPGTGIGYTF	TGTGCCAGCAGTGACTCTCCCGGGACAGGGATAGGCTACACCTTC
NA	TRBV4-2	TRBJ2-7	14	NA	CASSRAGAAYEQYF	TGTGCCAGCAGCCGGGCGGGGGCCGCCTACGAGCAGTACTTC
few	TRBV9	TRBJ2-7	14	NA	CASSSWDTKGEQYF	TGTGCCAGCAGCTCATGGGACACCAAGGGGGAGCAGTACTTC
NA	TRBV5-4	TRBJ2-5	13	NA	CASSLERSETQYF	TGTGCCAGCAGCTTAGAGAGGTCTGAGACCCAGTACTTC
NA	TRBV11-2	TRBJ2-5	15	NA	CASSLAFRSVETQYF	TGTGCCAGCAGCTTAGCGTTCAGGTCGGTGGAGACCCAGTACTTC
NA	TRBV27	TRBJ1-5	12	TRBD1	CASSNRGQPQHF	TGTGCCAGCAGTAACAGGGGCCAGCCCCAGCATTTT
NA	TRBV29-1	TRBJ2-7	13	TRBD1	CSVPGQGLGEQYF	TGCAGCGTTCCGGGACAGGGACTCGGTGAGCAGTACTTC
NA	TRBV5-4	TRBJ2-7	15	TRBD1	CASSLDLTGGNEQYF	TGTGCCAGCAGCTTGGACCTGACAGGGGGGAACGAGCAGTACTTC
NA	TRBV5-1	TRBJ2-7	15	TRBD1	CASSQGTGRSYEQYF	TGCGCCAGCAGCCAGGGGACAGGGCGCTCCTACGAGCAGTACTTC
once	TRBV6-6	TRBJ2-5	14	NA	CASSYSTLEGTQYF	TGTGCCAGCAGTTACTCGACACTAGAAGGGACCCAGTACTTC
once	TRBV7-3	TRBJ2-1	15	NA	CASSITGVAYNEQFF	TGTGCCAGCAGCATTACGGGGGTCGCCTACAATGAGCAGTTCTTC